The source of this TCR beta chain is a study of blood T cell repertoires in COVID-19. Germline V gives CDR1 MNHEY, CDR2 SMNVEV (reference sequence). Trimming removed 1 base from V and 4 bases from J; junction bases left unmatched: 7. CDR3 size: 16 residues. In the authors' methods: Amplification with reference gene primers provided the estimates of nucleated cell counts. Sequencing used immunoSEQ multiplex PCR; TCRdb keeps in-frame clones, though not all of them. V and J calls and clone size come straight from that table; D and trimming were deduced from the DNA. This sample yields 150,000 to 200,000 clones, of which about 86% are seen a single time; around an eighth belongs to the top ten. This clone was seen only a few times.

V usage is TRBV27 and J usage is TRBJ1-2, with 9 bases lining up with TRBD1. This TCR was sampled from a woman aged 70-85 years with COVID-19, enrolled during active disease. Sequenced material: peripheral blood. In nucleotides, the CDR3 is TGTGCCAGCAGTTTATACAGGGGGCGCAGTTTCTATGGCTACACCTTC. Translated, it gives CASSLYRGRSFYGYTF.